These 15 T cell receptor beta chains were all obtained from the same sample, sequenced in a study of blood T cell repertoires in COVID-19. Clones were sequenced by immunoSEQ multiplex PCR, and TCRdb holds only the in-frame ones, with some missing. The sample yields about 81,000 clones, about 89% seen once. The specimen sequenced was PBMCs or T cells enriched from blood (not recorded which). The receptors come from a woman between 50 and 59 years old with acute COVID-19.

Only one count was recorded for this clone. The V gene is TRBV19, the J gene TRBJ1-5, with D perhaps matching TRBD1 (5 bases). Looked up from germline, CDR1 is LNHDA and CDR2 is SQIVND (reference sequence). V was pared by 3 bases and J by 4 bases, with 13 bases between. The CDR3 totals 15 residues. CDR3 sequence (DNA): TGTGCCAGTAGTATTCTTGCGGGGCGGAATCAGCCCCAGCATTTT. This translates into CASSILAGRNQPQHF.

The chain joins TRBV4-2 to TRBJ2-7, with no clear D. Deletions cut 0 bases from V and 1 base from J, with 10 bases between. CDR1 and CDR2 (germline): LGHNA, YNFKEQ. This CDR3 comprises 15 residues. The CDR3 region has the DNA TGTGCCAGCAGCCAAGATCCTATGCTATCCTACGAGCAGTACTTC. Its translation is CASSQDPMLSYEQYF.

The CDR3 protein is CASRGTGQGNYEQYF. The DNA of the CDR3 is TGTGCCAGCAGAGGAACGGGACAGGGAAACTACGAGCAGTACTTC. The rearrangement uses TRBV7-6 and TRBJ2-7; 9 bases align to TRBD1. From germline, CDR1 is SGHVS and CDR2 FNYEAQ. The CDR3 runs 15 residues. The junction had 9 bases not matched to a gene; V was cut back by 6 bases and J by 3 bases.

This rearrangement joins TRBV27 to TRBJ2-2; 7 bases line up with TRBD1. Germline CDR1 and CDR2: MNHEY and SMNVEV (reference sequence). This CDR3 spans 15 amino acids. After removal of 7 bases from V and 6 bases from J, the junction contained 11 bases not matched to a gene. The CDR3 coding sequence is TGTGCCAGCACCGTGACAGGGACCTTCGCCGGGGAGCTGTTTTTT. This gives the protein CASTVTGTFAGELFF.

The chain links TRBV2 to TRBJ2-3; possible D gene TRBD2, 5 bases. The CDR3 is 15 amino acids. Germline values: CDR1 SNHLY, CDR2 FYNNEI. Trimming left V 2 bases short and J 2 bases short, with 11 bases between. The CDR3 loop reads CASSESSSLTDTQYF. The CDR3 nucleotides are TGTGCCAGCAGTGAATCTAGCAGCCTCACAGATACGCAGTATTTT.

The genes are TRBV29-1 and TRBJ1-2, with a possible D match to TRBD1 (6 bases). With 7 bases removed from V and 0 bases from J, the gap between germline ends came to 9 bases. CDR1 and CDR2 from the germline V gene are SQVTM and ANQGSEA. This CDR3 is built from 12 residues. The CDR3 region has the DNA TGCAGCGGGGGGGACACTAACTATGGCTACACCTTC. Translation gives CSGGDTNYGYTF.

This clone was counted once. The chain uses TRBV14 and TRBJ2-2; 11 nucleotides line up with TRBD1. The CDR3 consists of 17 residues. Germline V gene data show CDR1 as SGHDN and CDR2 as FVKESK. V lost 4 bases and J lost 5; bases outside the gene matches: 9. CDR3 DNA: TGTGCCAGCAGCCGCGGACAGGGGGCAGTGTGGACCGGGGAGCTGTTTTTT. Protein sequence: CASSRGQGAVWTGELFF. The full variable domain, rest sourced from reference TRBV14 and TRBJ2-2, is EAGVTQFPSHSVIEKGQTVTLRCDPISGHDNLYWYRRVMGKEIKFLLHFVKESKQDESGMPNNRFLAERTGGTYSTLKVQPAELEDSGVYFCASSRGQGAVWTGELFFGEGSRLTVL.

The chain has TRBV6-5 and TRBJ2-3; 7 bases are shared with TRBD1. The CDR3 has 15 amino acids. The V and J ends lost 6 bases and 2 bases, in that order; junction bases with no gene match: 8. CDR1 and CDR2 from the germline V gene are MNHEY and SVGAGI. The CDR3 region is CASSPETGLTDTQYF. The CDR3 nucleotides are TGTGCCAGCAGCCCCGAGACAGGGCTCACAGATACGCAGTATTTT.

This chain uses TRBV7-6 with TRBJ2-2; 9 bases are shared with TRBD1. The CDR3 has 15 amino acids. Trimming removed 2 bases from V and 5 bases from J; junction bases left unmatched: 3. Germline CDR1 reads SGHVS; CDR2 reads FNYEAQ. The CDR3 sequence: CASSLRTGETGELFF. DNA of the CDR3: TGTGCCAGCAGCTTACGGACAGGGGAAACCGGGGAGCTGTTTTTT.

The V call is TRBV5-4, the J call TRBJ1-2; D is possibly TRBD1 (6 bases). The ends were cut back, 0 bases at V and 8 bases at J, with 14 bases in the middle. Germline CDR1 SGHNT, CDR2 YYREEE (reference sequence). This CDR3 region has 14 residues. The CDR3 DNA reads TGTGCCAGCAGCTTGGTTGGGGGCGGGGGGGGCTACACCTTC. Translation gives CASSLVGGGGGYTF.

The chain recombines TRBV2 with TRBJ1-1; D perhaps matches TRBD1 (5 bases). V was trimmed by 5 bases and J by 7 bases, leaving 8 bases between them. The CDR3 is made up of 11 amino acids. The V gene's germline CDR1 is SNHLY and CDR2 FYNNEI. CDR3 sequence (DNA): TGTGCCAGCAGTCCAGGGTTTGAAGCTTTCTTT. Protein sequence: CASSPGFEAFF.

DNA of the CDR3: TGTGCCAGCAGCTTACAATCTAGCAATCAGCCCCAGCATTTT. Its translation: CASSLQSSNQPQHF. The chain combines TRBV7-9 with TRBJ1-5; D remains unclear. The CDR3 covers 14 residues. Germline V gene data show CDR1 as SEHNR and CDR2 as FQNEAQ (reference sequence). With 2 bases removed from V and 0 bases from J, the gap between germline ends came to 5 bases.

The rearrangement uses TRBV7-2 and TRBJ2-2; TRBD1 matches at 9 bases. This CDR3 contains 15 residues. The junction had 5 bases not matched to a gene; V was cut back by 5 bases and J by 4 bases. Per germline, CDR1 SGHTA and CDR2 FQGNSA. The DNA of the CDR3 is TGTGCCAGCAGCGGCGGGACAGGGTTCACCGGGGAGCTGTTTTTT. As protein: CASSGGTGFTGELFF.

This sequence joins TRBV5-1 and TRBJ2-1; D is perhaps TRBD2 (6 bases). CDR1 and CDR2 from the germline V gene are SGHRS and YFSETQ. This CDR3 has 15 amino acids. The V end lost 2 bases, the J end lost 0 bases, and 9 bases lay between the germline ends. CDR3 DNA: TGCGCCAGCAGCTTTTCGCGGGGCTCCTACAATGAGCAGTTCTTC. Translated: CASSFSRGSYNEQFF.

The chain is built from TRBV7-2 and TRBJ2-1; TRBD2 agrees at 8 bases. CDR3 length: 17 residues. The germline gives CDR1 SGHTA, CDR2 FQGNSA. V was clipped by 3 bases and J by 7 bases; unmatched bases: 14. The CDR3, as DNA: TGTGCCAGCAGCTTCGCCTCCGGGACTAGTTGGCCAAATGAGCAGTTCTTC. It codes for CASSFASGTSWPNEQFF.